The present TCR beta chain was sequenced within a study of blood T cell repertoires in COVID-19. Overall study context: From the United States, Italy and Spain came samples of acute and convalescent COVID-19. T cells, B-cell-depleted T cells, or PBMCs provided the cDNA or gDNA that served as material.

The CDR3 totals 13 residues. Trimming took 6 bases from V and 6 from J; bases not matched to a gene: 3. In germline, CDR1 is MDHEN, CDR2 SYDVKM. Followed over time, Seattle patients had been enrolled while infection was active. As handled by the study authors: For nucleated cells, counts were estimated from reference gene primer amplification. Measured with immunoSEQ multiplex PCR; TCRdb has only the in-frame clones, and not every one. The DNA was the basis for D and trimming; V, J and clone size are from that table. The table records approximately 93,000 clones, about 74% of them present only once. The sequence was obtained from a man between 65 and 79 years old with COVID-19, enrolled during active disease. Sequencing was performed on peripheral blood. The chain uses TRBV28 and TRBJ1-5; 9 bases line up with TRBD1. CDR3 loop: CASSRDRVQPQHF. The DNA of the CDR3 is TGTGCCAGCAGCCGGGACAGGGTTCAGCCCCAGCATTTT.